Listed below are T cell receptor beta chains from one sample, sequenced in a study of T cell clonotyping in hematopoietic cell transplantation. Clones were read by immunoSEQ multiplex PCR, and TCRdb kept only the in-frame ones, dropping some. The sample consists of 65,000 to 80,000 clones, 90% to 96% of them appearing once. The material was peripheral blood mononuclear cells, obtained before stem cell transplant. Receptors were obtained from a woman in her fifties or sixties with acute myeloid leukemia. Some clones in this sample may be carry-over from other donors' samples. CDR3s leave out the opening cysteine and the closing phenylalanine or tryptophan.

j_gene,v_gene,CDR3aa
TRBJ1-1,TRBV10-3,AISAMNTEAF
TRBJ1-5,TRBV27,ASGASNQPQH
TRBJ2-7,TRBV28,ASRPVGQGGYEQY
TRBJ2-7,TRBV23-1,ACAPPYEQY
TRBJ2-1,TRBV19,ASSLAGGYYNEQF
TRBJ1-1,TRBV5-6,ASTDPTFTEAF
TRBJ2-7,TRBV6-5,ASSYSGGPYEQY
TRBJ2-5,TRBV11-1,ASSQETSGGVQETQY
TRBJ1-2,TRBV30,AWSVERAREGYT
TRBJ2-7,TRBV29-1,SVVDRYEQY
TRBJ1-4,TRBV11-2,ASSLRGGGDEKLF
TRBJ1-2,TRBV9,ASSPGTDNYGYT
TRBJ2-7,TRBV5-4,ASSLGVAGASYEQY
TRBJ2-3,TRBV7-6,ASAKQGSTDTQY
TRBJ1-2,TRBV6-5,ASGPGGASPGYT
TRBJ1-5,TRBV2,ASRETGLNQPQH
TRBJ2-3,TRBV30,AWSWVDRVADTQY
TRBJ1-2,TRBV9,ASSRDGYT
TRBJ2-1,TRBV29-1,SVEDRGTGGSNEQF